Listed below are T cell receptor beta chains from one sample, sequenced in a study of T cell responses to AZD1222 COVID-19 vaccine. Some clones are missing from TCRdb's copy, which holds only in-frame ones; the method was immunoSEQ multiplex PCR. The sample gives about 130,000 clones, 93% of which show up once; under 10% is in the top ten. Source: peripheral blood, taken on day 0 of AZD1222 vaccination. Receptors originate from an adult in good health. CDR3s include the opening cysteine and the closing phenylalanine or tryptophan. The order of the fields is J gene, clone size, D gene, V gene, CDR3 DNA, CDR3 protein. A D gene is named only where the DNA matches it firmly. Size is omitted from some rows. Given values are once, few, many or a class for expanded clones.

j_gene: TRBJ1-1
abundance: NA
d_gene: NA
v_gene: TRBV28
CDR3nt: TGTGCCAGCAGTTTATTGGGGGAATCTGAAGCTTTCTTT
CDR3aa: CASSLLGESEAFF

j_gene: TRBJ1-2
abundance: NA
d_gene: TRBD1
v_gene: TRBV5-1
CDR3nt: TGCGCCAGCAGCTCTTGGACAGGGGAGAGCTATGGCTACACCTTC
CDR3aa: CASSSWTGESYGYTF

j_gene: TRBJ1-5
abundance: NA
d_gene: TRBD1
v_gene: TRBV2
CDR3nt: TGTGCCAGCAGCTCCACAGGGGGCGCGCCAAATCAGCCCCAGCATTTT
CDR3aa: CASSSTGGAPNQPQHF

j_gene: TRBJ2-5
abundance: NA
d_gene: NA
v_gene: TRBV18
CDR3nt: TGTGCCAGCTCACCACCCTCCCCATTAGAGACCCAGTACTTC
CDR3aa: CASSPPSPLETQYF

j_gene: TRBJ1-2
abundance: NA
d_gene: NA
v_gene: TRBV6-5
CDR3nt: TGTGCCAGCAGGCCAACAATGGGGGGCTACACCTTC
CDR3aa: CASRPTMGGYTF

j_gene: TRBJ2-6
abundance: NA
d_gene: NA
v_gene: TRBV2
CDR3nt: TGTGCCATTTTAACAGGGTCTTCTGGGGCCAACGTCCTGACTTTC
CDR3aa: CAILTGSSGANVLTF

j_gene: TRBJ1-2
abundance: NA
d_gene: NA
v_gene: TRBV5-4
CDR3nt: TGTGCCAGCAGTCCGGGGGTCCTCAACTATGGCTACACCTTC
CDR3aa: CASSPGVLNYGYTF

j_gene: TRBJ2-2
abundance: NA
d_gene: NA
v_gene: TRBV19
CDR3nt: TGTGCCAGTAGTATGACCCAATCGACAGGGAGGACCGGGGAGCTGTTTTTT
CDR3aa: CASSMTQSTGRTGELFF

j_gene: TRBJ1-4
abundance: NA
d_gene: NA
v_gene: TRBV19
CDR3nt: TGTGCCAGTAGTGAAAACCCGGGACGGATTAATGAAAAACTGTTTTTT
CDR3aa: CASSENPGRINEKLFF

j_gene: TRBJ1-3
abundance: NA
d_gene: NA
v_gene: TRBV11-3
CDR3nt: TGTGCCAGCAGCTTTGGGGACGCTACTGGAAACACCATATATTTT
CDR3aa: CASSFGDATGNTIYF

j_gene: TRBJ2-5
abundance: NA
d_gene: NA
v_gene: TRBV7-2
CDR3nt: TGTGCCAGCAGCTCAGGGGCGCGGGAGACCCAGTACTTC
CDR3aa: CASSSGARETQYF

j_gene: TRBJ2-5
abundance: NA
d_gene: TRBD2
v_gene: TRBV7-8
CDR3nt: TGTGCCGCAAGGCGGGGGGAGACCCAGTACTTC
CDR3aa: CAARRGETQYF

j_gene: TRBJ2-3
abundance: NA
d_gene: NA
v_gene: TRBV28
CDR3nt: TGTGCCAGCAGTAGCCCAGGGTACAGCACAGATACGCAGTATTTT
CDR3aa: CASSSPGYSTDTQYF

j_gene: TRBJ1-3
abundance: NA
d_gene: NA
v_gene: TRBV4-1
CDR3nt: TGCGCCAGCAGCCAAGAGGACAGTCACCCTGGAAACACCATATATTTT
CDR3aa: CASSQEDSHPGNTIYF

j_gene: TRBJ2-1
abundance: NA
d_gene: NA
v_gene: TRBV6-1
CDR3nt: TGTGCCAGCAGTGACCCAGGGAGCTCCTACAATGAGCAGTTCTTC
CDR3aa: CASSDPGSSYNEQFF

j_gene: TRBJ2-5
abundance: NA
d_gene: TRBD1
v_gene: TRBV10-3
CDR3nt: TGTGCCATCAGTTGGGGACAGACCCAAGAGACCCAGTACTTC
CDR3aa: CAISWGQTQETQYF

j_gene: TRBJ2-1
abundance: NA
d_gene: TRBD2
v_gene: TRBV6-2/TRBV6-3
CDR3nt: TGTGCCAGCAGCTGGGGGGGGAGCTCCTACAATGAGCAGTTCTTC
CDR3aa: CASSWGGSSYNEQFF

j_gene: TRBJ1-2
abundance: NA
d_gene: TRBD1
v_gene: TRBV19
CDR3nt: TGTGCCAGTAGCCCTTCCGGGACAGAGAGATATGGCTACACCTTC
CDR3aa: CASSPSGTERYGYTF

j_gene: TRBJ1-1
abundance: NA
d_gene: NA
v_gene: TRBV10-3
CDR3nt: TGTGCCATCAGTACGGGGGATAGTACTGAAGCTTTCTTT
CDR3aa: CAISTGDSTEAFF

j_gene: TRBJ2-2
abundance: NA
d_gene: NA
v_gene: TRBV7-7
CDR3nt: TGTGCTAGCAGCTTAGCCGAGCGGCCGAACACCGGGGAGCTGTTTTTT
CDR3aa: CASSLAERPNTGELFF

j_gene: TRBJ2-3
abundance: NA
d_gene: NA
v_gene: TRBV18
CDR3nt: TGTGCCAGCTCATCAAGAGATACGCAGTATTTT
CDR3aa: CASSSRDTQYF

j_gene: TRBJ1-5
abundance: once
d_gene: NA
v_gene: TRBV27
CDR3nt: TGTGCCAGCAGTTCGCACCCTAATGGGAATCAGCCCCAGCATTTT
CDR3aa: CASSSHPNGNQPQHF

j_gene: TRBJ1-6
abundance: NA
d_gene: TRBD1
v_gene: TRBV27
CDR3nt: TGTGCCAGCAGTAGTGCAGGGACAGGGTTCCACTTT
CDR3aa: CASSSAGTGFHF

j_gene: TRBJ1-2
abundance: NA
d_gene: TRBD1
v_gene: TRBV4-1
CDR3nt: TGCGCCAGCAGCCAATTTCAGGGGGCAGGTGGCTACACCTTC
CDR3aa: CASSQFQGAGGYTF

j_gene: TRBJ2-5
abundance: NA
d_gene: TRBD2
v_gene: TRBV2
CDR3nt: TGTGCCAGCAGTGAGAGGGTAGCGGGCGAGACCCAGTACTTC
CDR3aa: CASSERVAGETQYF

j_gene: TRBJ1-5
abundance: NA
d_gene: TRBD1
v_gene: TRBV7-9
CDR3nt: TGTGCCAGCAGCTCCCGACAGGGGAATCAGCCCCAGCATTTT
CDR3aa: CASSSRQGNQPQHF

j_gene: TRBJ1-2
abundance: NA
d_gene: NA
v_gene: TRBV6-5
CDR3nt: TGTGCCAGCAGTTACTCGACGAGGGGCGGCTACACCTTC
CDR3aa: CASSYSTRGGYTF